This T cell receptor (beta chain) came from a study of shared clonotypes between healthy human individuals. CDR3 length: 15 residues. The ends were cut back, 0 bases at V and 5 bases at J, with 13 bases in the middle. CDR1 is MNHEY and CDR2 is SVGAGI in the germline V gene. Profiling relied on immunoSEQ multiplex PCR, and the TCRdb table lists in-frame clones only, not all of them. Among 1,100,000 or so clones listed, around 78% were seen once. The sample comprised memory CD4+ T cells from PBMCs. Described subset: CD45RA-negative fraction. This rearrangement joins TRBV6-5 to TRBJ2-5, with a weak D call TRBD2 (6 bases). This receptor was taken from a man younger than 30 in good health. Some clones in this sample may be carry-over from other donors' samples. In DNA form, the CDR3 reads TGTGCCAGCAGTTACTCGGCGGGGAGTGGGGAGACCCAGTACTTC. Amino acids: CASSYSAGSGETQYF.